This T cell receptor beta chain was sequenced for a study of blood T cell repertoires in COVID-19. Clones were read by immunoSEQ multiplex PCR, and TCRdb kept only the in-frame ones, dropping some. The table includes some 180,000 clones, roughly 87% detected once. Germline V gene sequence: CDR1 SGHTA, CDR2 FQGNSA. CDR3 length: 15 residues. After removal of 7 bases from V and 5 bases from J, the junction contained 11 bases not matched to a gene. The rearrangement links TRBV7-2 to TRBJ2-1; 7 nucleotides agree with TRBD1. The clonotype originates from a woman aged 60-70 years with COVID-19, enrolled during active disease. Sequencing was carried out using peripheral blood. The CDR3 spells CASTSHRGFNNEQFF. Here the CDR3 DNA reads TGTGCCAGCACCAGCCACAGGGGATTTAACAATGAGCAGTTCTTC.